This record covers a single TCR beta chain. The data were taken from a study of blood T cells in healthy people across ages. It was with a sample-barcoded 5' primer and a J-beta primer mix that a second PCR of about 7 to 12 cycles was run. TCRdb called the 5' RACE reads again in MiXCR, with one record for every CDR3 protein. The table shows 1.5 million to 2 million distinct CDR3 sequences, with around 50% occurring only once. V lost 9 bases, J lost 1 base, and 5 bases stayed unmatched. The CDR3 runs to 13 residues. The germline V gene has CDR1 MNHEY and CDR2 SVGAGI. This sequence originates from a woman aged 40-49 years in good health. The chain is built from TRBV6-5 and TRBJ1-1; 7 bases are shared with TRBD1. Sequenced input: blood. In nucleotides, the CDR3 is TGTGCCAGTAACAGGGGACGGAACACTGAAGCTTTCTTT. This sequence encodes CASNRGRNTEAFF.